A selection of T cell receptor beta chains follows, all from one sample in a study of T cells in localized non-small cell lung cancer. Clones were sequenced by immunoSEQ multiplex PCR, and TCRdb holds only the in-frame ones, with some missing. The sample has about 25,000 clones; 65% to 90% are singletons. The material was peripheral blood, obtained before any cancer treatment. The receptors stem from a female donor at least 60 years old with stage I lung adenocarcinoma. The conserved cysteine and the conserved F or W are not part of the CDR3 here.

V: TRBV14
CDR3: ASSLGQIYGYT

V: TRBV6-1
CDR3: ASSETTGGAGYGYT

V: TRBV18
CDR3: ASSPPAMNTEAF

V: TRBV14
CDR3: ASSLRGDYEQY

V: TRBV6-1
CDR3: ASRDSTNQPQH

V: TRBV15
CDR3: ATSSTLGTVGFSPLH

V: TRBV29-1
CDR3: SVGGSVTYTGELF

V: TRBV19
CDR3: ASTGEGRNEQF

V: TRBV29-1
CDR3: SVGWDGNYGYT

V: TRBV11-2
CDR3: ASSLVSGSSDTQY

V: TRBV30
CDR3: AWSVSRRYT

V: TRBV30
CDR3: AWSVTFYNEQF

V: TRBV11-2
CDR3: ASSSPGQGEEPGELF